This T cell receptor beta chain is from a study of OX40 agonist ivuxolimab in advanced cancers. Context from the whole study: Ivuxolimab was a fully human IgG2 agonistic monoclonal antibody targeting the costimulatory receptor OX40 (CD134). Among the roughly 52 dose-escalation patients, about 20 had hepatocellular carcinoma, roughly 15 melanoma, 9 renal cell carcinoma and 9 head and neck cancer. A male proportion of roughly 85% and a mean age of about 60 years, ranging from roughly 20 to 80, were recorded for the dose-escalation cohort. The paper describes the monotherapy dose-escalation part (N of about 57 patients) of the phase I trial of ivuxolimab. Prior anti-PD-1, anti-PD-L1 or anti-CTLA-4 therapy was permitted, and roughly two fifths of dose-escalation patients had received checkpoint inhibitors. Intravenous ivuxolimab was administered to patients every 2 weeks at six dose levels: 0.01, 0.1, 0.3, 1.5, 3 and 10 mg/kg. Peripheral TCRbeta sequencing aimed to test whether ivuxolimab altered TCR sequence diversity and caused clonal T-cell expansion. Partial responses were achieved by three dose-escalation patients, of whom one had hepatocellular carcinoma and two had cutaneous melanoma.

With regard to this clone: No cognate antigen has been identified for it. No base quality values were provided; no much bigger clone lies one nucleotide off.

Patients with autoimmune disease history or receiving systemic immunosuppression were excluded from the trial. Peripheral blood for TCR sequencing was collected from all dose cohorts at baseline, on cycle 4 day 1, and on cycle 7 day 1. Samples were obtained from an open-label, multicenter, first-in-human phase I dose-escalation trial of ivuxolimab. Adults with locally advanced or metastatic melanoma, renal cell, hepatocellular, or head and neck squamous cell carcinoma were enrolled in the trial. Before TCR sequencing, CD4+ and CD8+ T cells were separately sorted from peripheral blood. For sequencing of the TCRbeta CDR3 region, genomic DNA was extracted from the sorted cells. The immunoSEQ Assay was used to sequence the TCRbeta CDR3 regions. TCRdb stores this immuneACCESS table with in-frame sequences only. Part of the clones is absent; in the studies checked, under half of the shortfall reflects unresolved V genes, and no reason is known for the rest. This sample lists 100,000 or so clones; 90% to 97% were detected once. The leading ten clones occupy just over 2% of the sample.

Deletion took 0 bases off V and 7 bases off J, with a span of 16 bases between the germline ends. Per the germline V gene (reference sequence), MNHEY is the CDR1 and SMNVEV is the CDR2. The CDR3 has 15 amino acids, counting the end cysteine and phenylalanine. The retained sequence is limited to the CDR3, 45 bases, with the frame set at the first base. What the study reported, not specific to this receptor: Low levels of normalized T-cell clonal expansion were also seen in some patients who did not respond. In the 0.1-3.0 mg/kg groups, partial responders had among the lowest normalized peripheral clonal expansion, particularly in CD8+ T cells. On average, CD8+ T cells showed more expanded clones than CD4+ T cells after ivuxolimab. The antigen specificity of the clonally expanded peripheral T cells was not determined. At doses of 0.1 to 3.0 mg/kg, clonal expansion of both CD4+ and CD8+ blood T cells was observed from baseline to week 6.

This clonotype was obtained from an adult with an advanced solid tumor such as melanoma, head and neck, liver or kidney cancer. The sequence is built from TRBV27 and TRBJ2-7, and possibly TRBD2, on 7 matching bases. The sequencing here drew on CD4+ or CD8+ T cells sorted from blood, taken in a trial of the OX40 agonist ivuxolimab. The CDR3 loop reads CASSLSGGGHGEQYF. At the DNA level, the sequence is TGTGCCAGCAGTTTATCGGGCGGGGGCCACGGGGAGCAGTACTTC.